One sample yielded the 31 T cell receptor beta chains listed below, sequenced in a study of T cell repertoires in cytomegalovirus infection. TCRdb reanalysed the reads using MiXCR and keeps one entry per CDR3 protein. The sample carries about 310,000 distinct CDR3 sequences, 15% to 20% recorded once. Sequenced input: PBMCs. The receptor set was obtained from a human donor in good health (CMV status not recorded). Some clones in this sample may be carry-over from other donors' samples.

This clonotype has only a few counts. This chain links TRBV27 with TRBJ1-2; the D is unclear. The CDR3 is 13 amino acids. The V gene's germline CDR1 is MNHEY and CDR2 SMNVEV (reference sequence). V lost 8 bases to trimming and J lost 2 bases, with 12 bases between them. This CDR3 is CASALDGNYGYTF. Here the CDR3 DNA reads TGTGCCAGCGCCCTCGACGGGAACTATGGCTACACCTTC.

This clonotype turned up a few times. J is TRBJ1-6 and V is TRBV18, with 9 bases lining up with TRBD1. The CDR3 length is 16 residues. CDR1 is KGHSH, CDR2 LQKENI, per germline. Trimming took 2 bases from V and 12 from J; bases not matched to a gene: 11. CDR3 nucleotides: TGTGCCAGCTCACCAGGTCCGGTGGGACAGGGTAGACCCCTCCACTTT. Protein sequence: CASSPGPVGQGRPLHF.

This clonotype was counted only a few times. The rearrangement joins TRBV2 to TRBJ2-4; a possible D gene is TRBD2 (5 bases). V was shortened by 7 bases and J by 5 bases, with 12 bases between the two germline ends. This CDR3 spans 13 amino acids. Germline V CDR1 and CDR2: SNHLY, FYNNEI. Here the CDR3 DNA reads TGTGCCAGCATAAGGGAGAGGGAAAACATTCAGTACTTC. Its translation: CASIRERENIQYF.

As DNA, the CDR3 is TGTGCCAGCAGTTACACCGCGGCCGGGCACGAGCAGTACTTC. It translates to CASSYTAAGHEQYF. The chain combines TRBV11-2 with TRBJ2-7, with D hard to call. Deletions cut 6 bases from V and 5 bases from J, with 17 bases between. CDR1 is SGHAT, CDR2 FQNNGV, per germline. The CDR3 is 14 residues long.

This clonotype was seen a few times. This chain links TRBV5-5 with TRBJ2-5, with 8 bases that match TRBD2. This CDR3 contains 13 residues. V shed 6 bases, J shed 6 bases, and the junction held 7 bases outside the gene matches. CDR1 is SGHKS, CDR2 YYEKEE, per germline (reference sequence). CDR3 in DNA: TGTGCCAGCACCCGGGGGGGCATAAAGACCCAGTACTTC. This encodes CASTRGGIKTQYF.

This clonotype was found many times. The chain is built from TRBV7-8 and TRBJ2-7, with 7 bases aligning to TRBD2. CDR1 is SGHVS, CDR2 FQNEAQ, per germline. J gave up 5 bases and V 3 bases, and 1 base lay outside the gene matches. This CDR3 comprises 12 residues. DNA for the CDR3: TGTGCCAGCAGCTTTGGGAGGGACGAGCAGTACTTC. This translates into CASSFGRDEQYF.

CDR3 in DNA: TGTGCCAGCCCACTAAGTCCCCGGGAGACCCAGTACTTC. Protein product: CASPLSPRETQYF. The J gene is TRBJ2-5, the V gene TRBV12-3 or TRBV12-4; no firm D call. The germline V and J ends were trimmed by 8 bases and 5 bases, with 15 bases remaining between them. There are 13 residues in the CDR3.

This clonotype was seen ten or more times. V is TRBV12-3 or TRBV12-4 and J is TRBJ1-3, with TRBD1 as a possible D gene (6 bases). V was pared by 4 bases and J by 4 bases, with 14 bases between. The CDR3 is 15 residues long. The CDR3 reads CASSYFGGGGNTIYF. Here the CDR3 DNA reads TGTGCCAGCAGTTACTTCGGGGGCGGAGGAAACACCATATATTTT.

This clonotype came up many times. This sequence joins TRBV7-8 and TRBJ2-7; TRBD1 is a possible D gene (6 bases). V was trimmed by 5 bases and J by 5 bases, leaving 10 bases between them. Per the germline V gene, CDR1 is SGHVS and CDR2 is FQNEAQ. This CDR3 has 12 amino acids. CDR3 coding DNA: TGTGCCAGCAGCCCAACAGGGAACGAGCAGTACTTC. This translates into CASSPTGNEQYF.

This chain joins TRBV15 and TRBJ1-1; D is possibly TRBD1 (5 bases). The CDR3 loop spans 12 amino acids. Germline assignment: CDR1 LNHNV and CDR2 YYDKDF (reference sequence). CDR3 nucleotide sequence: TGTGCTAGTGGGACGGGGAACACTGAAGCTTTCTTT. Protein: CASGTGNTEAFF. Full variable domain (outside the CDR3, taken from reference TRBV15 and TRBJ1-1): DAMVIQNPRYQVTQFGKPVTLSCSQTLNHNVMYWYQQKSSQAPKLLFHYYDKDFNNEADTPDNFQSRRPNTSFCFLDIRSPGLGDTAMYLCASGTGNTEAFFGQGTRLTVV.

This clonotype has at least ten counts. The CDR3 DNA reads as TGCAGTGCTAGTCTAACGGCAGGACAGGGGCGAGGAGAGACCCAGTACTTC. Its translation is CSASLTAGQGRGETQYF. The rearrangement uses TRBV20-1 and TRBJ2-5; TRBD1 matches 9 bases. V dropped 3 bases and J dropped 4; count of bases not matched to a gene: 15. Per the germline V gene, CDR1 is DFQATT and CDR2 is SNEGSKA (reference sequence). The CDR3 has 17 amino acids.

Only a few counts were recorded for this clonotype. This chain links TRBV6-6 with TRBJ1-2; a possible D gene is TRBD1 (5 bases). Per germline, CDR1 MNHNY and CDR2 SVGAGI (reference sequence). The CDR3 runs 13 residues. The V end was cut by 6 bases, the J end by 5 bases, with 13 bases between. This chain's CDR3 is CASRLQRGYGYTF. Here the CDR3 DNA reads TGTGCCAGCAGGCTTCAGAGGGGTTATGGCTACACCTTC.

The V call is TRBV6-6, the J call TRBJ1-1; 7 nucleotides align to TRBD1. V was pared by 4 bases and J by 0 bases, with 5 bases of the junction left unmatched. This CDR3 region has 15 residues. The germline V gene has CDR1 MNHNY and CDR2 SVGAGI (reference sequence). The CDR3 DNA is TGTGCCAGCAGTTTCAACAGGGGATTGAACACTGAAGCTTTCTTT. It yields the protein CASSFNRGLNTEAFF.

This clonotype showed up many times. This chain links TRBV12-3 or TRBV12-4 with TRBJ2-3; TRBD2 matches 8 bases. CDR3 length equals 14 residues. V dropped 10 bases and J dropped 7; count of bases not matched to a gene: 13. CDR3 in DNA: TGTGCCACCCATGCCGTCGGGGGGGCAAATACGCAGTATTTT. Translated, it gives CATHAVGGANTQYF.

The rearrangement links TRBV6-5 to TRBJ2-4, with 8 bases fitting TRBD2. Germline V gives CDR1 MNHEY, CDR2 SVGAGI. V was pared by 2 bases and J by 4 bases, with 1 base of the junction left unmatched. The CDR3 extends over 14 amino acids. In DNA form, the CDR3 reads TGTGCCAGCAGTTACAAGCGGGGGAAAAACATTCAGTACTTC. Translated, it gives CASSYKRGKNIQYF.

This clonotype was observed many times. The J gene is TRBJ2-1, the V gene TRBV20-1, with a tentative D call TRBD1 (6 bases). CDR1 is DFQATT, CDR2 SNEGSKA, per germline (reference sequence). The CDR3 sequence is 16 residues long. With 1 base removed from V and 3 bases from J, the gap between germline ends came to 16 bases. The CDR3 DNA reads as TGCAGTGCTAGAGGGTCTGAAGACAGGAGCTACAATGAGCAGTTCTTC. It yields the protein CSARGSEDRSYNEQFF.

The chain uses TRBV4-1 and TRBJ2-1; 12 bases line up with TRBD2. CDR3 length equals 17 residues. Germline assignment: CDR1 MGHRA and CDR2 YSYEKL. Losses at the gene ends were 4 bases for V and 4 bases for J; bases not matched to a gene: 8. The CDR3 loop reads CASSLELAGGLYNEQFF. The CDR3 coding sequence is TGCGCCAGCAGCCTGGAACTAGCGGGGGGCCTATACAATGAGCAGTTCTTC.

The rearrangement joins TRBV27 to TRBJ2-7, with TRBD2 identical over 13 bases. Unmatched junction bases numbered 4, after V lost 2 bases and J lost 3 bases. The CDR3 spans 16 residues. The germline CDR1 and CDR2 sequences are MNHEY and SMNVEV (reference sequence). The CDR3 region is CASSLTSGGDYYEQYF. The DNA for the CDR3 is TGTGCCAGCAGTTTAACTAGCGGGGGGGATTACTACGAGCAGTACTTC.

This chain uses TRBV7-2 with TRBJ1-2, with 8 nucleotides matching TRBD1. The V segment lost 2 bases and the J segment 3 bases; nucleotides outside the gene matches: 5. Germline CDR1 and CDR2: SGHTA and FQGNSA. CDR3 size: 15 residues. Written as DNA, the CDR3 is TGTGCCAGCAGCTTATTTCTGACAGGGGACTATGGCTACACCTTC. The encoded protein is CASSLFLTGDYGYTF.

The chain carries TRBV29-1 and TRBJ1-1; D not resolved. The CDR3 totals 13 residues. V was pared by 6 bases and J by 4 bases, with 15 bases between. CDR1 and CDR2 from the germline V gene are SQVTM and ANQGSEA. As DNA, the CDR3 is TGCAGCGTACACCGGGCCCGGGGCACTGAAGCTTTCTTT. Translated, it gives CSVHRARGTEAFF.

At least ten counts were recorded for this clonotype. The chain carries TRBV6-4 and TRBJ2-6; D is perhaps TRBD2 (5 bases). V was clipped by 0 bases and J by 2 bases, with 5 bases between them. The V gene's germline CDR1 is MRHNA and CDR2 SNTAGT. CDR3 size: 15 residues. This CDR3 is CASSDSLAGANVLTF. The CDR3 DNA reads TGTGCCAGCAGTGACTCACTAGCTGGGGCCAACGTCCTGACTTTC.

The CDR3, as DNA: TGTGCCAGCATCCCCCGGCCGGGGGGGGGATTTAACACTGAAGCTTTCTTT. This encodes CASIPRPGGGFNTEAFF. This chain joins TRBV6-5 and TRBJ1-1; maybe TRBD1 (5 bases). CDR3 size: 17 residues. CDR1 is MNHEY, CDR2 SVGAGI, per germline. The ends were cut back, 7 bases at V and 2 bases at J, with 23 bases in the middle.

The chain employs TRBV6-2 or TRBV6-3 and TRBJ2-7, with D unresolved. V dropped 3 bases and J dropped 3 bases, with 6 bases sitting between them. CDR3 length equals 12 residues. Looked up from germline, CDR1 is MNHEY and CDR2 is SVGEGT. CDR3 sequence reads: CASSYWRYEQYF. The DNA for the CDR3 is TGTGCCAGCAGTTATTGGCGCTACGAGCAGTACTTC.

There are many counts of this clonotype. V gene TRBV7-2 combines with J gene TRBJ2-7; tentatively, D is TRBD1 (6 bases). The CDR3 covers 13 residues. The V gene's germline CDR1 is SGHTA and CDR2 FQGNSA. V lost 3 bases to trimming and J lost 6 bases, with 12 bases between them. The CDR3: CASSLNRELEQYF. For the CDR3, the DNA is TGTGCCAGCAGCTTGAACAGGGAGCTCGAGCAGTACTTC.

This clonotype was seen repeatedly, ten times or more. This chain links TRBV10-3 with TRBJ1-4; a weak D match, TRBD1 (5 bases). V lost 6 bases and J lost 7, with 15 bases in between. The length of the CDR3 is 14 residues. Germline V gene lookup returns CDR1 ENHRY and CDR2 SYGVKD. The CDR3 spells CAISQGTVTEKLFF. In DNA form, the CDR3 reads TGTGCCATCAGCCAGGGCACCGTAACTGAAAAACTGTTTTTT.

The chain employs TRBV4-2 and TRBJ2-2; the D is unclear. This CDR3 is built from 13 residues. Germline CDR1 reads LGHNA; CDR2 reads YNFKEQ. V was cut by 4 bases and J by 7 bases, with 10 bases left in between. In nucleotides, the CDR3 is TGTGCCAGCAGCCGAACCGACGGCGGGGAGCTGTTTTTT. The encoded protein is CASSRTDGGELFF.

The gene calls are TRBV2 and TRBJ1-3, with 8 bases that match TRBD1. Germline V CDR1 and CDR2: SNHLY, FYNNEI. CDR3 length equals 17 residues. Trimming removed 6 bases from V and 0 bases from J; junction bases left unmatched: 10. The CDR3 region is CASSQFSGGVSGNTIYF. CDR3 nucleotides: TGTGCCAGCAGCCAATTCTCAGGGGGCGTCTCTGGAAACACCATATATTTT.

This clonotype was seen more than once but under ten times. The chain combines TRBV29-1 with TRBJ2-7, with D unresolved. V lost 4 bases and J 5 bases, leaving 15 bases between the germline ends. Germline CDR1 reads SQVTM; CDR2 reads ANQGSEA. This CDR3 comprises 13 residues. CDR3 amino acids: CSVVAGRFDEQYF. Here the CDR3 DNA reads TGCAGCGTTGTGGCAGGACGTTTCGACGAGCAGTACTTC.

This clonotype was observed at least ten times. V is TRBV7-6 and J is TRBJ2-3; 9 positions match TRBD2. With V trimmed by 0 bases and J by 3 bases, 7 bases remained unmatched. The CDR3 contains 17 residues. Germline lookup yields CDR1 SGHVS and CDR2 FNYEAQ. The CDR3 DNA reads TGTGCCAGCAGCTTAGCCCCTTTAGCGGGAGTAACAGATACGCAGTATTTT. This encodes CASSLAPLAGVTDTQYF.

V gene TRBV5-4 combines with J gene TRBJ2-2; D is possibly TRBD1 or TRBD2 (5 bases each). Germline CDR1 and CDR2: SGHNT and YYREEE (reference sequence). Trimming shortened V by 2 bases and J by 7 bases, and 9 bases separated the two germline ends. CDR3 length: 13 amino acids. As DNA, the CDR3 is TGTGCCAGCAGCTTCTGGGACGGCGGGGAGCTGTTTTTT. Translation gives CASSFWDGGELFF.

The sample holds many counts of this clonotype. This chain connects TRBV7-9 to TRBJ1-1; maybe TRBD1 (6 bases). V lost 4 bases and J lost 0, with 12 bases in between. Germline CDR1 reads SEHNR; CDR2 reads FQNEAQ (reference sequence). The CDR3 spans 15 residues. The DNA for the CDR3 is TGTGCCAGCAGCTCCCGGACAGCTATGAACACTGAAGCTTTCTTT. Encoded protein: CASSSRTAMNTEAFF.